Presented here are 30 T cell receptor beta chains from one specimen sequenced in a study of T cells in Graves' hyperthyroidism and ophthalmopathy. The TCR beta CDR3 regions underwent amplification using RNA transcripts as the source. When the TCR CDR3 underwent first-round RT-PCR, the HTBI primer set was used. MiXCR, applied by TCRdb to the multiplex PCR reads, yields one record per CDR3 protein. The table lists 450,000 to 700,000 distinct CDR3 sequences, about 43% of them singletons. The specimen sequenced was peripheral blood or thyroid tissue (not recorded which). The receptors were sampled from an adult woman with Graves' disease, either hyperthyroidism or ophthalmopathy (not recorded which).

The chain recombines TRBV24-1 with TRBJ2-5, with D perhaps TRBD2 (6 bases). The CDR3 has 14 residues. V was clipped by 12 bases and J by 2 bases, with 18 bases between them. Germline V gives CDR1 KGHDR, CDR2 SFDVKD. The CDR3 coding sequence is TGTGCCTCATGGGTCTCGACTAGACAAGAGACCCAGTACTTC. This gives the protein CASWVSTRQETQYF.

In this sample, this clonotype turned up many times. V and J are TRBV20-1 and TRBJ2-7; 10 bases are a match to TRBD2. The CDR3 is 14 residues long. Germline CDR1 DFQATT, CDR2 SNEGSKA (reference sequence). The V gene end was trimmed by 4 bases and the J gene end by 5 bases; junction bases not matched to a gene: 8. CDR3 region: CSAKGTSEIHEQYF. The CDR3, as DNA: TGCAGTGCTAAAGGGACTAGCGAGATCCACGAGCAGTACTTC.

The rearrangement joins TRBV28 to TRBJ2-7; either TRBD1 or TRBD2 may fit D (6 bases each). Per germline, CDR1 MDHEN and CDR2 SYDVKM. V was shortened by 3 bases and J by 5 bases, with 14 bases between the two germline ends. CDR3 length: 14 amino acids. CDR3 in DNA: TGTGCCAGCAGTTTTCTCCTGAGGGGGGACGAGCAGTACTTC. Translation: CASSFLLRGDEQYF.

This clonotype has only a few counts. The chain has TRBV29-1 and TRBJ2-5; D is possibly TRBD2 (5 bases). V dropped 3 bases and J dropped 5 bases, with 10 bases sitting between them. CDR1 and CDR2 (germline): SQVTM, ANQGSEA. The CDR3 covers 12 residues. CDR3 in amino acids: CSVDEGGETQYF. The CDR3 DNA reads as TGCAGCGTTGACGAGGGTGGGGAGACCCAGTACTTC.

The V call is TRBV20-1, the J call TRBJ2-3; D remains unclear. This CDR3 comprises 13 residues. Trimming took off 4 bases at V and 1 base at J, with 9 bases between the two ends. Per germline, CDR1 DFQATT and CDR2 SNEGSKA (reference sequence). The CDR3 protein is CSAMRVGTDTQYF. CDR3 nucleotide sequence: TGCAGTGCTATGCGCGTAGGCACAGATACGCAGTATTTT.

The chain uses TRBV10-3 and TRBJ1-2; 7 nucleotides match TRBD1. The V gene's germline CDR1 is ENHRY and CDR2 SYGVKD. This CDR3 has 11 residues. After removal of 2 bases from V and 10 bases from J, the junction contained 1 base not matched to a gene. CDR3 nucleotides: TGTGCCATCAGTGAGGACAGGGACTACACCTTC. Translation gives CAISEDRDYTF.

At least ten counts were recorded for this clonotype. The genes are TRBV6-5 and TRBJ1-1, with TRBD1 as a possible D gene (6 bases). CDR1 and CDR2 from the germline V gene are MNHEY and SVGAGI. CDR3 size: 15 residues. The V and J ends lost 6 bases and 4 bases respectively, with 18 bases between them. CDR3 protein: CASSLKTQGGTEAFF. In DNA form, the CDR3 reads TGTGCCAGCAGCCTTAAAACACAGGGCGGCACTGAAGCTTTCTTT.

This clonotype was recorded once. V and J are TRBV9 and TRBJ2-7, with 13 nucleotides matching TRBD2. Unmatched junction bases numbered 7, after V lost 3 bases and J lost 7 bases. Looked up from germline, CDR1 is SGDLS and CDR2 is YYNGEE. This CDR3 spans 15 amino acids. The CDR3 reads CASSATSGRQREQYF. The CDR3 coding sequence is TGTGCCAGCAGCGCGACTAGCGGGAGGCAGAGGGAGCAGTACTTC.

The chain combines TRBV6-2 or TRBV6-3 with TRBJ2-2, with D possibly TRBD2 on 6 matching bases. The length of the CDR3 is 20 residues. Germline V lookup: CDR1 MNHEY, CDR2 SVGEGT. Trimming cost V 0 bases and J 1 base, with 21 bases left between them. CDR3 coding DNA: TGTGCCAGCAGTTACTCGTATCAAGTCGGGAGAGTCGGGAACACCGGGGAGCTGTTTTTT. It is translated as CASSYSYQVGRVGNTGELFF.

This clonotype was observed a few times. This chain links TRBV5-1 with TRBJ2-1, with TRBD2 matching 10 bases. This CDR3 is 14 amino acids long. The germline V gene encodes CDR1 SGHRS and CDR2 YFSETQ. After removal of 7 bases from V and 7 bases from J, the junction contained 8 bases not matched to a gene. CDR3 bases: TGCGCCAGCGGTTTGGGACTAGCGCTTAATGAGCAGTTCTTC. Encoded protein: CASGLGLALNEQFF.

This clonotype was seen many times. V and J are TRBV2 and TRBJ1-4; TRBD1 might be the D (5 bases). This CDR3 comprises 14 residues. V shed 7 bases and J shed 7 bases, with 16 bases lying between them. Germline V gene data show CDR1 as SNHLY and CDR2 as FYNNEI. The CDR3 reads CASIPNRGTEKLFF. CDR3 DNA sequence: TGTGCCAGCATCCCCAATCGGGGGACTGAAAAACTGTTTTTT.

Details on this clonotype: The junction does not match germline at one end; this may be a read error. The chain is built from TRBV3-1 and TRBJ2-7; tentatively, D is TRBD2 (6 bases). This CDR3 region has 16 residues. The germline gives CDR1 LGHDT, CDR2 YNNKEL (reference sequence). In DNA, the CDR3 is TGTGCCAGCAGCCAAGAAAGTACCGGGAGACTCTACGAGCAGCACTTC. This sequence encodes CASSQESTGRLYEQHF.

This clonotype was observed many times. V gene TRBV24-1 combines with J gene TRBJ1-5; 7 bases map to TRBD1. After removal of 6 bases from V and 6 bases from J, the junction contained 4 bases not matched to a gene. The CDR3 spans 13 residues. Germline V gene data show CDR1 as KGHDR and CDR2 as SFDVKD. CDR3 nucleotides: TGTGCCACCAGTAAGGGACAGCTTCAGCCCCAGCATTTT. Its protein product is CATSKGQLQPQHF.

The chain uses TRBV10-2 and TRBJ1-1; D might be TRBD1 (5 bases). CDR1 and CDR2 from the germline V gene are WSHSY and SAAADI. The CDR3 covers 15 residues. The ends were cut back, 2 bases at V and 8 bases at J, with 18 bases in the middle. In DNA, the CDR3 is TGCGCCAGCAGTGAGGGTCCGGGGCGTGGGTTGGAAGCTTTCTTT. Translating it yields CASSEGPGRGLEAFF.

This rearrangement joins TRBV7-6 to TRBJ2-7; D may be TRBD1 or TRBD2 (7 bases each). Per the germline V gene, CDR1 is SGHVS and CDR2 is FNYEAQ. This CDR3 region has 17 residues. The V and J ends lost 5 bases and 4 bases respectively, with 24 bases between them. CDR3 DNA sequence: TGTGCCAGCAGCCCCCAGGGGGGAGCTAGCGGAGTTTACGAGCAGTACTTC. Residues: CASSPQGGASGVYEQYF.

As concerns this clonotype: A junction boundary mismatches the germline segment, possibly from a read error. The rearrangement uses TRBV12-3 or TRBV12-4 and TRBJ2-5, with D hard to call. The CDR3 length is 12 residues. CDR3 protein: CASSLGQKTQYF. The CDR3 bases are TGTGCCAGCAGTTTAGGCCAAAAGACCCAGTACTTC.

This clonotype was seen at least ten times. The gene calls are TRBV7-9 and TRBJ1-4; D might be TRBD1 (6 bases). The V gene's germline CDR1 is SEHNR and CDR2 FQNEAQ (reference sequence). V lost 5 bases and J lost 6, with 16 bases in between. The CDR3 totals 15 residues. The CDR3: CASSPSGTFDEKLFF. In DNA, the CDR3 is TGTGCCAGCAGCCCATCCGGGACATTTGATGAAAAACTGTTTTTT.

The rearrangement joins TRBV7-2 to TRBJ2-3, with D uncertain. The ends were cut back, 6 bases at V and 6 bases at J, with 10 bases in the middle. The V gene's germline CDR1 is SGHTA and CDR2 FQGNSA. This CDR3 has 12 residues. The DNA of the CDR3 is TGTGCCAGCAGGCTTGTTTCCGATACGCAGTATTTT. It encodes CASRLVSDTQYF.

This clonotype is a singleton in its sample. The CDR3 reads CASNLTGYGEKLFF. Here the CDR3 DNA reads TGCGCCAGCAACCTGACAGGGTATGGTGAAAAACTGTTTTTT. The chain is built from TRBV5-1 and TRBJ1-4; 7 bases align to TRBD1. This CDR3 contains 14 residues. The V and J ends lost 6 bases and 7 bases, in that order; junction bases with no gene match: 9. CDR1 SGHRS and CDR2 YFSETQ come from the germline V gene.

There are many counts of this clonotype. This chain joins TRBV19 and TRBJ1-2, with D possibly being TRBD1 (5 bases). Germline-derived CDR1 and CDR2 are LNHDA and SQIVND (reference sequence). The CDR3 loop spans 14 amino acids. The V end was cut by 8 bases, the J end by 0 bases, with 13 bases between. CDR3 region: CASRRDGPNYGYTF. The DNA of the CDR3 is TGTGCCAGTCGCCGGGACGGACCTAACTATGGCTACACCTTC.

Regarding this clonotype: This is likely a read error, given that the CDR3 carries no conserved phenylalanine or tryptophan at its end. The DNA is left out, because the CDR3 cannot be placed on it with certainty; the CDR3 is given as TCRdb lists it. The chain carries TRBV20-1 and TRBJ2-5. The CDR3 region is 16 residues in length, termini included. Looked up from germline, CDR1 is DFQATT and CDR2 is SNEGSKA (reference sequence). The CDR3 loop reads CSARGPTGNYGYTFGS.

The chain combines TRBV7-9 with TRBJ2-7; D may match TRBD1 or TRBD2 (6 bases each). V was clipped by 5 bases and J by 7 bases, with 24 bases between them. The CDR3 has 16 residues. From germline, CDR1 is SEHNR and CDR2 FQNEAQ (reference sequence). The CDR3 region is CASSPALRQAGPEQYF. Written as DNA, the CDR3 is TGTGCCAGCAGCCCGGCACTCAGACAGGCGGGACCTGAGCAGTACTTC.

The chain joins TRBV11-1 to TRBJ2-7, with D possibly being TRBD2 (6 bases). In germline, CDR1 is SGHAT, CDR2 FQDESV (reference sequence). Deletions cut 5 bases from V and 0 bases from J, with 17 bases between. The CDR3 loop spans 16 amino acids. This CDR3 reads CASSPTGLPSSYEQYF. In DNA form, the CDR3 reads TGTGCCAGCAGCCCCACGGGACTCCCGAGCTCCTACGAGCAGTACTTC.

The table lists this clonotype with a few counts. This chain links TRBV7-9 with TRBJ1-4, with 8 positions matching TRBD1. J lost 8 bases, V lost 5 bases, and 4 bases had no gene match. From germline, CDR1 is SEHNR and CDR2 FQNEAQ (reference sequence). The CDR3 totals 13 residues. CDR3 sequence (DNA): TGTGCCAGCAGCAAACGGACAGGGGAAAAACTGTTTTTT. Protein product: CASSKRTGEKLFF.

This clonotype occurred once. The chain employs TRBV4-1 and TRBJ1-1; D gene unclear. Germline CDR1 reads MGHRA; CDR2 reads YSYEKL. The ends were cut back, 8 bases at V and 3 bases at J, with 22 bases in the middle. The CDR3 has 16 residues. The CDR3 protein is CASGPVGTTADTEAFF. In DNA, the CDR3 is TGCGCCAGCGGCCCAGTTGGCACAACTGCGGACACTGAAGCTTTCTTT.

This clonotype came up many times. CDR3 nucleotide sequence: TGCGCCAGCAGCTTGGTAGCCCCAGGGGAAAAACTGTTTTTT. Translating gives CASSLVAPGEKLFF. The genes are TRBV5-1 and TRBJ1-4, with D perhaps matching TRBD1 (5 bases). The V and J ends lost 0 bases and 8 bases respectively, with 11 bases between them. The CDR3 runs 14 residues. Germline V gene lookup returns CDR1 SGHRS and CDR2 YFSETQ.

This clonotype has at least ten counts. The genes are TRBV5-1 and TRBJ2-5, with 7 bases aligning to TRBD1. The CDR3 contains 15 residues. The V and J ends lost 2 bases and 5 bases, in that order; junction bases with no gene match: 9. Germline values: CDR1 SGHRS, CDR2 YFSETQ. DNA for the CDR3: TGCGCCAGCAGCTTACCACAGGGGTTTTTGGAGACCCAGTACTTC. Protein: CASSLPQGFLETQYF.

This clonotype was recorded at least ten times. The chain is built from TRBV4-1 and TRBJ2-7; 13 positions match TRBD2. Trimming took 3 bases from V and 7 from J; bases not matched to a gene: 6. CDR3 length: 15 residues. Germline V gene data show CDR1 as MGHRA and CDR2 as YSYEKL. DNA of the CDR3: TGCGCCAGCAGCCACCCGACTAGCGGGAGGAAGGAGCAGTACTTC. This encodes CASSHPTSGRKEQYF.

CDR3 in amino acids: CAIATRGAYGYTF. The CDR3 coding sequence is TGTGCCATTGCAACCCGAGGAGCTTATGGCTACACCTTC. V is TRBV10-3 and J is TRBJ1-2; D is undetermined. The ends were cut back, 9 bases at V and 5 bases at J, with 16 bases in the middle. This CDR3 is 13 amino acids long. Germline loops: CDR1 ENHRY, CDR2 SYGVKD.

The genes are TRBV5-1 and TRBJ2-7; TRBD2 matches 8 bases. After removal of 4 bases from V and 6 bases from J, the junction contained 24 bases not matched to a gene. CDR1 and CDR2 from the germline V gene are SGHRS and YFSETQ. This CDR3 has 19 amino acids. As DNA, the CDR3 is TGCGCCAGCAGCCTACCTGCGGGAGGCACCGGGGACTCGAGGTCCGAGCAGTACTTC. Amino acid sequence: CASSLPAGGTGDSRSEQYF. The whole variable domain, remainder taken from reference TRBV5-1 and TRBJ2-7, is KAGVTQTPRYLIKTRGQQVTLSCSPISGHRSVSWYQQTPGQGLQFLFEYFSETQRNKGNFPGRFSGRQFSNSRSEMNVSTLELGDSALYLCASSLPAGGTGDSRSEQYFGPGTRLTVT.